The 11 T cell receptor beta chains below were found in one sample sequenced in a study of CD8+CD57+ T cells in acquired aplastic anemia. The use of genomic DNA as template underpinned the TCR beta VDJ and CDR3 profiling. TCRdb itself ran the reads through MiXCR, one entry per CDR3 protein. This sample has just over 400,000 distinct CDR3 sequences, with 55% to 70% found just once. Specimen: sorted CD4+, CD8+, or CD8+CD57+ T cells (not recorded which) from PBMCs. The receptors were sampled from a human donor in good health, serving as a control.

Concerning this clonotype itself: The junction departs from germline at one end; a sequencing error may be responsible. The CDR3 region has the DNA TGCGGTGCTAAAGCAGACGGTTCCAGTCAAGAGACCCAGTACTTC. Protein product: CGAKADGSSQETQYF. V and J are TRBV20-1 and TRBJ2-5; D not resolved. CDR1 is DFQATT, CDR2 SNEGSKA, per germline (reference sequence). The CDR3 covers 15 residues.

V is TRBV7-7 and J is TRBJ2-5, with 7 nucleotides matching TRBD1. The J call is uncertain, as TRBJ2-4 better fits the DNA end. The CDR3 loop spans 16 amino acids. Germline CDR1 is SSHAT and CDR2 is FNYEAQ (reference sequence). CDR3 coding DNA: TGTGCCAGCAGCTCGGACAGGAACACTGGAGCTTTCATTCAGTACTTC. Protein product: CASSSDRNTGAFIQYF.

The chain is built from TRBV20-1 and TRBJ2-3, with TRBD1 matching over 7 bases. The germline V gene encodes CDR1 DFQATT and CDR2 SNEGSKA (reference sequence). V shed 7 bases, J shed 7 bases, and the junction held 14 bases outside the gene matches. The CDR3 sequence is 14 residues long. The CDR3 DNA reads TGCAGTGTAAGGATAGGGGGCCCCAGCAATACGCAGTATTTT. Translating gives CSVRIGGPSNTQYF.

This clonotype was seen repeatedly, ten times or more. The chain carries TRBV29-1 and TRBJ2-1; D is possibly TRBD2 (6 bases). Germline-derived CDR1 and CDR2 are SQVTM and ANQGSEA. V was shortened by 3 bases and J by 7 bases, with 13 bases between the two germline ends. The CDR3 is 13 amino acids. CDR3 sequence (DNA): TGCAGCGTTGATTCCGTGGGGAGGAATGAGCAGTTCTTC. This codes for CSVDSVGRNEQFF.

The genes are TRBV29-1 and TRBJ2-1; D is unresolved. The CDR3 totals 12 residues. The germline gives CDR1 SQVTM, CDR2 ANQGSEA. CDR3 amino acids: CSARDEANEQFF. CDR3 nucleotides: TGCAGTGCTAGAGATGAGGCAAATGAGCAGTTCTTC.

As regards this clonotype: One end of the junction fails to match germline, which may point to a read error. The CDR3 spells CAWSSGGASGANGLTF. The CDR3, as DNA: TGTGCCTGGAGTTCCGGGGGCGCATCTGGGGCCAACGGCCTGACTTTC. This sequence joins TRBV30 and TRBJ2-6, with D perhaps being TRBD1 or TRBD2 (6 bases each). CDR1 is GTSNPN and CDR2 is SVGIG in the germline V gene (reference sequence). This CDR3 spans 16 amino acids.

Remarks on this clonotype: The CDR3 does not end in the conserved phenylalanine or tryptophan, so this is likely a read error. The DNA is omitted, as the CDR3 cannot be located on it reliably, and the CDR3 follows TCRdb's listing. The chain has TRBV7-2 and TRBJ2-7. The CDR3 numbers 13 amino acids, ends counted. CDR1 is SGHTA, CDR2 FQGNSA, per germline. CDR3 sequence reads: CASSPKGREQYFG.

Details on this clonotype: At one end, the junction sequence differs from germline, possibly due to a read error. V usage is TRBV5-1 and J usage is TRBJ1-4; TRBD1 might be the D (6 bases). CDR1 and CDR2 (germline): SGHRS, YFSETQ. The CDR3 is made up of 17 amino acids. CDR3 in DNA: TGTGCCAGCAGCAGGGCTGTAGGGGGTAGAACTAATGAAAAACTGTTTTTT. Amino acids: CASSRAVGGRTNEKLFF.

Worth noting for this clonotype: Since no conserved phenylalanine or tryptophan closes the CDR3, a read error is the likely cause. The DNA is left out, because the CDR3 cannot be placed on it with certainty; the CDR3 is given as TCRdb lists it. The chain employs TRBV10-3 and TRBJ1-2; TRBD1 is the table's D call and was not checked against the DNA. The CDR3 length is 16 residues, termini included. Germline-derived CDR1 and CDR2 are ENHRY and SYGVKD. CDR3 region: CAITGDRGTANYGFGS.

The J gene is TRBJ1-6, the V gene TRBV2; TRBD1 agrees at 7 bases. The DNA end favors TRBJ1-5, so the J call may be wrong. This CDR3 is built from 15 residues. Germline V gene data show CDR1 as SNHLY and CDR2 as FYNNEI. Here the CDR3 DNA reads TGTGCCAGCAGCTCGGACAGGAACGGCAATCAGCCCCAGCATTTT. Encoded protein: CASSSDRNGNQPQHF.

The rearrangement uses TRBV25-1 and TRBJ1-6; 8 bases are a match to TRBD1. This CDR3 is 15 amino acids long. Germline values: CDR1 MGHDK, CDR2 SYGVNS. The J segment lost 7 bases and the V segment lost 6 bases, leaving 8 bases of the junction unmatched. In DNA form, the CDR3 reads TGTGCCAGCAGAAAAGAAGGGACAGGAAATTCACCCCTCCACTTT. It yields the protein CASRKEGTGNSPLHF. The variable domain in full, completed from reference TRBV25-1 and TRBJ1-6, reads EADIYQTPRYLVIGTGKKITLECSQTMGHDKMYWYQQDPGMELHLIHYSYGVNSTEKGDLSSESTVSRIRTEHFPLTLESARPSHTSQYLCASRKEGTGNSPLHFGNGTRLTVT.